The sequence of this T cell receptor beta chain was determined in a study of OX40 agonist ivuxolimab in advanced cancers. This clone was picked up one time. This CDR3 has 12 residues. CDR1 and CDR2 (germline): SNHLY, FYNNEI. The V end was cut by 10 bases, the J end by 4 bases, with 12 bases between. Repertoires were generated with immunoSEQ multiplex PCR, while TCRdb's copy carries only in-frame clones and drops some. In the table there are some 62,000 clones, 92% of which are singletons. This chain uses TRBV2 with TRBJ2-3; TRBD2 is a possible D gene (6 bases). The TCR sequence derives from an adult with an advanced solid tumor such as melanoma, head and neck, liver or kidney cancer. The sample consisted of CD4+ or CD8+ T cells sorted from blood, taken in a trial of the OX40 agonist ivuxolimab. The CDR3: CAIDRGSDTQYF. CDR3 nucleotides: TGTGCCATCGACCGGGGGTCAGATACGCAGTATTTT. Full variable domain (missing parts from reference TRBV2 and TRBJ2-3): EPEVTQTPSHQVTQMGQEVILRCVPISNHLYFYWYRQILGQKVEFLVSFYNNEISEKSEIFDDQFSVERPDGSNFTLKIRSTKLEDSAMYFCAIDRGSDTQYFGPGTRLTVL.